This T cell receptor beta chain was found in a study of cytomegalovirus exposure and HLA in healthy donors (dated by TCRdb to 2015 to 2018). At the level of the whole study: An earlier analysis of more than 550 of the donors reported about 280 Gb of sequence data and around 110 million unique TCR beta sequences obtained from about 179 million T cells. The study profiled the T cell repertoires of 666 subjects by immunosequencing and related them to cytomegalovirus serostatus. The study aimed to test whether cataloging public T cell receptors could reveal signatures of past pathogen exposure. To decide whether each TCR beta V gene segment behaved as functional or pseudogenic, an earlier analysis of approximately 600 of the donors relied on high-throughput TCR beta sequencing. All discovery cohort repertoires had been generated using a single sequencing platform. A separate validation cohort of roughly 130 different subjects was used in addition to the 666-subject first cohort. To predict cytomegalovirus infection status, the study brought together high-throughput TCR immunosequencing, statistical association of individual TCRs with disease status, and machine learning. Genome-wide SNP genotypes for about 60% of the 666 donors were used in a later genetic analysis, which treated that subset as a discovery cohort. Rather than drawing on any new phenotypic data, the later analysis identified candidate immune exposures from TCR beta sequences and the way those sequences occurred across donors. Roughly 5 DR-DQ haplotypes were handled as single units for association and clustering, since linkage in the cohort was strong. Donor age, sex, ethnicity and CMV serostatus were compiled together with the repertoire data. Roughly 300 gigabases of sequencing data and around 90 million unique TCR sequences made up an early release that covered 500 to 650 HLA-typed donors. To study patterns of TCR occurrence, a later analysis re-analyzed previously published TCR beta repertoires from around 670 donors and added high-resolution HLA genotyping. Among about 390 genotyped donors of the cohort, an average of about 240,000 unique TCR beta nucleotide sequences were sequenced per donor, roughly a sixth of them non-productive. HLA typing covered class I and class II loci at four-digit resolution. Of the roughly 390 genotyped donors, 81% were placed in the genetic ancestry cluster associated with self-reported Caucasian donors. The number of donors typed differed by locus, with about 629-630 for A, B, C, DRB1 and DQB1, roughly 520 for DQA1, 600 to 610 for DPA1, and 400 to 490 for DPB1. Study-wide conclusions, independent of this receptor: A further reported finding was that TCR beta sequences accurately predicted the HLA-A and HLA-B alleles for most subjects in the first cohort. Roughly uniform sequencing depth across donors was assumed in presence/absence analyses, although this assumption may not hold. The study listed 150 to 200 TCR beta chains as associated with cytomegalovirus. Most CMV-associated TCR beta chains appeared to be HLA-restricted in a later analysis, and the HLA associations seemed to be driven largely by CMV exposure. The earlier analysis of 587 of the donors excluded roughly 16 rarely observed V segments, including chromosome 9 orphons, because counts were too low. This cohort had only TCR beta chains sequenced, and the lack of alpha or paired-chain data limited which features could be detected. According to a later genetic analysis, donors in an Asian-associated ancestry cluster had fewer N-insertions in productive TCRs than the approximately 670-donor mean. In a later analysis, several top co-occurrence clusters were reported to appear linked to parvovirus B19, influenza, CMV and Epstein-Barr virus. According to a later analysis, TCR association rates differed among HLA loci, with DRB1 alleles showing the most associated TCRs and HLA-C alleles showing the fewest. In an earlier analysis of over 550 of the donors, most TCR beta V segments were observed in productive rearrangements about 90% or about 30% of the time, broadly matching IMGT annotations. Linkage disequilibrium might explain the correlated functional status among segregating V segments, but an unknown experimental factor could not be ruled out. In both the original and validation cohorts, the classifier was reported to diagnose cytomegalovirus status with high specificity and sensitivity. In a later analysis, HLA-associated TCR beta chains were found to be more clonally expanded and to have lower generation probabilities than equally common non-associated chains. While some public TCRs were present in many individuals, most TCR sequences turned up only very rarely across donors. Some IMGT-functional V segments, including TRBV6-2 and TRBV6-3, could not be told apart with the 87-base-pair reads, so those segments were excluded. The sequencing pipeline was judged likely to have produced a cluster of highly shared sequence variants as a technical artifact. A later analysis associated 15,000 or so TCR beta sequences with specific HLA alleles at a false discovery rate of 0.05. Because HLA typing was unavailable for some donors at each locus, only the typed subset was used in association tests. In a later genetic analysis, a missense DCLRE1C variant was associated with V-gene and J-gene trimming of TCR beta chains, and the association was replicated in an independent cohort. When HLA alleles, especially DR and DQ, strongly co-occurred, attributing TCR associations to individual alleles was difficult. For the cohort, immune exposure information was limited to CMV serostatus. The authors suggested that the approach could potentially be extended to other disease states and immunological phenotypes. In vitro tests confirmed that a few of the cytomegalovirus-associated TCR beta chains recognize cytomegalovirus antigens.

Library construction relied on the immunoSEQ multiplex PCR assay. The multiplex PCR relied on a mix of 60 forward primers for TCR Vbeta segments and 13 reverse primers for TCR Jbeta segments. The CDR3 region of rearranged TCR beta genes was amplified from genomic DNA with a multiplex PCR assay. Amplified TCR beta libraries were sequenced as 87-base-pair reads on the Illumina HiSeq System. For the original study's pipeline: Across the 670 or so repertoires, a later analysis counted around 80 million unique TCR beta chains, roughly 11 million of which were shared by at least two donors. Raw reads were error-corrected and collapsed into unique sequences with a nearest-neighbor algorithm that merged closely related sequences to remove PCR and sequencing errors. CDR3 sequences were aligned to IMGT reference sequences to assign V, D and J gene segments. For a sequence to be retained, a match of at least six nucleotides to both a V gene segment and a J gene segment was required. A rearrangement counted as productive if the CDR3 had no stop codons and remained in frame with V and J, and every other rearrangement counted as non-productive. Following IMGT convention, CDR3 was defined as the stretch from the second conserved V-encoded cysteine up to the conserved J-encoded phenylalanine. Sequences without an unambiguous match to a single V gene segment were excluded from the earlier analysis of about 600 of the donors. In an earlier analysis of approximately 590 of the donors, V segments were called functional above 56.7% productive rearrangements and were called segregating when the between-donor standard deviation exceeded 5%. A statistical classification framework was built to diagnose cytomegalovirus status from the catalog of TCR beta chain sequences. V and J gene assignment, in a later analysis, came from comparing TCR nucleotide sequences with IMGT/GENE-DB human TR gene sequences. A later analysis assigned CDR3 sequences and most-parsimonious VDJ recombination scenarios with the TCRdist pipeline. In a later analysis, every TCR beta chain was defined by the combination of its CDR3 amino acid sequence and its V-gene family, and reads without a unique V-gene family were dropped. As a way to deal with suspected cross-contamination and a sequencing artifact, a later analysis dropped hundreds of nucleotide sequences that were highly shared and had low generation probability. In a later analysis, a clonal expansion index was calculated for each public chain from normalized within-repertoire ranks of inferred template counts. Generation probabilities in a later analysis came from a VDJ recombination model fitted to out-of-frame rearrangements, and those results were checked against IGoR. In a later analysis, hypergeometric tests were used to score TCR-TCR, TCR-HLA and TCR-CMV co-occurrence, with a repertoire-size bias correction applied to TCR pairs. A later analysis estimated false discovery rates by permuting HLA or CMV assignments 20 times. In a later analysis, co-occurring TCRs were grouped with DBSCAN, and TCRdist sequence similarity was added when clustering was performed within HLA-allele-positive subsets. Repertoires with fewer than 30,000 or more than 120,000 public chains, plus five repertoires with anomalous nucleotide sharing, were excluded from co-occurrence clustering. Held by TCRdb, this immuneACCESS table contains in-frame sequences only and omits some clones. Under half of the omission traces to an unresolved V gene where checked; the cause of the rest is unknown. V, J and clone size reflect that table, while D and trimming were determined from the DNA. Counted in this sample were a few hundred thousand clones; around 90% of them appeared once. Of the sample, roughly 1.6% falls within the top ten clones.

There are 14 amino acids in the CDR3, from cysteine to phenylalanine inclusive. Just the 42-base CDR3 DNA is kept, in frame starting at base 1. Based on the germline V gene, the CDR1 and CDR2 sequences are MNHNS and SASEGT. V sheds 0 bases and J sheds 4 bases, leaving 8 bases between their ends. The cohort consisted of 600 to 750 healthy bone marrow donors. At the time of sampling, every cohort member was nominally healthy, though immune exposures that went unrecorded were likely present. The donor tested CMV seronegative and was one of the 352 seronegative cohort members. Every donor gave a peripheral blood sample, and the peripheral blood mononuclear cells from that sample were used for TCR beta sequencing. The Qiagen DNeasy Blood Extraction Kit was used to extract genomic DNA from the blood cell samples. Details on this clone: Its antigen is still unknown. One base away there is no much larger clone; base qualities are not given.

Sample: PBMCs. The source is a girl aged 2-9 years in good health and CMV-seronegative. Here the chain combines TRBV6-1 and TRBJ2-3, and possibly TRBD1, on 5 matching bases. The nucleotides are TGTGCCAGCAGTGAAGCCCCAGGGTCAGATACGCAGTATTTT. Its coded protein is CASSEAPGSDTQYF.